This TCR beta chain was profiled in a study of blood T cell repertoires in COVID-19. Germline lookup yields CDR1 SEHNR and CDR2 FQNEAQ (reference sequence). V was trimmed by 10 bases and J by 0 bases, leaving 13 bases between them. The CDR3 totals 13 residues. Only in-frame clones appear in the TCRdb table, and some are missing; sequencing was by immunoSEQ multiplex PCR. The sample carries some 110,000 clones, around nine tenths recorded once. Sequenced: peripheral blood. This chain joins TRBV7-9 and TRBJ2-7; tentative D call: TRBD2 (5 bases). The source is a human donor in a cohort sampled during active COVID-19. DNA for the CDR3: TGTGCCACCAGATCGGGGTCCTCCTACGAGCAGTACTTC. Translating it yields CATRSGSSYEQYF. Complete variable domain (other parts from reference TRBV7-9 and TRBJ2-7): DTGVSQNPRHKITKRGQNVTFRCDPISEHNRLYWYRQTLGQGPEFLTYFQNEAQLEKSRLLSDRFSAERPKGSFSTLEIQRTEQGDSAMYLCATRSGSSYEQYFGPGTRLTVT.